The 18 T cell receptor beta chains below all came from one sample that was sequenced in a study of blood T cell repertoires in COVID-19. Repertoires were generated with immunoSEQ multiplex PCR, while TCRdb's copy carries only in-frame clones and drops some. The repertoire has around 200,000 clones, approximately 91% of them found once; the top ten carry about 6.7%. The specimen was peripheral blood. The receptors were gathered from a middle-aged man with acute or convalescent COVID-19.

The CDR3 region is CASSLAPGTGQSYEQYF. The CDR3 DNA sequence: TGCGCCAGCAGCTTGGCGCCCGGGACAGGACAATCCTACGAGCAGTACTTC. This chain joins TRBV5-1 and TRBJ2-7; 8 nucleotides align to TRBD1. The germline V gene encodes CDR1 SGHRS and CDR2 YFSETQ. V shed 0 bases and J 1 base; nucleotides not matched to a gene: 9. The length of the CDR3 is 17 residues.

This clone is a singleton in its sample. CDR3 protein: CASSRAEGDGYTF. The CDR3 bases are TGCGCCAGCAGCCGGGCCGAGGGGGACGGCTACACCTTC. This chain connects TRBV5-1 to TRBJ1-2, with a weak D call TRBD1 (6 bases). V was cut by 4 bases and J by 8 bases, with 15 bases left in between. This CDR3 is 13 amino acids long. Germline CDR1 reads SGHRS; CDR2 reads YFSETQ.

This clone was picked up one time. CDR3 in DNA: TGTGCCACCAGCAGAGGCCAGGGAATTGGAAACACCATATATTTT. This encodes CATSRGQGIGNTIYF. The V and J genes are TRBV15 and TRBJ1-3, with a weak D call TRBD1 (5 bases). CDR3 length: 15 amino acids. The germline V and J ends were trimmed by 1 base and 3 bases, with 10 bases remaining between them. The germline gives CDR1 LNHNV, CDR2 YYDKDF (reference sequence).

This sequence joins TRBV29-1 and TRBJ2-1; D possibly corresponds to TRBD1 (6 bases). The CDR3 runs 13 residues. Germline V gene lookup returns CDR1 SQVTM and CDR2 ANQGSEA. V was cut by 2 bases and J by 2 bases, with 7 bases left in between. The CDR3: CSVEKGAYNEQFF. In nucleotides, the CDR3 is TGCAGCGTTGAAAAGGGGGCCTACAATGAGCAGTTCTTC.

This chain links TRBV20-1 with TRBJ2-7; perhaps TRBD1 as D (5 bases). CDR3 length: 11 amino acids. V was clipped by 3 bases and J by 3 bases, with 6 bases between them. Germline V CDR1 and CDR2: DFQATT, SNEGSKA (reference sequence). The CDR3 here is CSASRGYEQYF. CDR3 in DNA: TGCAGTGCTAGTAGGGGCTACGAGCAGTACTTC.

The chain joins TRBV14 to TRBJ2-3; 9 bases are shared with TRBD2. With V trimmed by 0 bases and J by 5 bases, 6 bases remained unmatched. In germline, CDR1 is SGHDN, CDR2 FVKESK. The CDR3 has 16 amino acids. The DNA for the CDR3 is TGTGCCAGCAGCCAAGATGACCCAGCGGGGGGAGATACGCAGTATTTT. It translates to CASSQDDPAGGDTQYF.

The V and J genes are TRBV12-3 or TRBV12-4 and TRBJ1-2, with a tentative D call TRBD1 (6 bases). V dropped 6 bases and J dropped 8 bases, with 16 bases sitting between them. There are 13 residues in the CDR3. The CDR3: CASSRGRGQGYTF. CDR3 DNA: TGTGCCAGCAGCAGGGGAAGGGGTCAGGGCTACACCTTC.

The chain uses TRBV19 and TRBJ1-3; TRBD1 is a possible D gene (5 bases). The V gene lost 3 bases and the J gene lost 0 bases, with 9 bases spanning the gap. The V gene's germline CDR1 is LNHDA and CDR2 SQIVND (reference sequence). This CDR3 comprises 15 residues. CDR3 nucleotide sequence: TGTGCCAGTAGTATCGGTGACAGCTCTGGAAACACCATATATTTT. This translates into CASSIGDSSGNTIYF.

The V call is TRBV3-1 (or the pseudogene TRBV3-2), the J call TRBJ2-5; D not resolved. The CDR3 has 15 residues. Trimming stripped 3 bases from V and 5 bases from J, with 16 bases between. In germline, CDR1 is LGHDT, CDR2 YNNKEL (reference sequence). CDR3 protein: CASSQKLTIAETQYF. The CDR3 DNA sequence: TGTGCCAGCAGCCAGAAACTAACGATCGCGGAGACCCAGTACTTC.

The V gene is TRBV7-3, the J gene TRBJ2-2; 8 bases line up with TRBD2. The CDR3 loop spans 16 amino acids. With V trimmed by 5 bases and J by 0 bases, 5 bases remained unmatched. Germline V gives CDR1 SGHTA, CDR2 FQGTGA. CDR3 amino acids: CASSPGGGTNTGELFF. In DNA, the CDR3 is TGTGCCAGCAGCCCCGGGGGGGGAACGAACACCGGGGAGCTGTTTTTT.

This CDR3 is CASSWDSRDQPQHF. In DNA, the CDR3 is TGTGCCAGCAGCTGGGACTCAAGGGATCAGCCCCAGCATTTT. This sequence joins TRBV5-8 and TRBJ1-5; perhaps TRBD1 as D (5 bases). Trimming shortened V by 3 bases and J by 5 bases, and 12 bases separated the two germline ends. Germline-derived CDR1 and CDR2 are SGHTS and YDEGEE. This CDR3 spans 14 amino acids.

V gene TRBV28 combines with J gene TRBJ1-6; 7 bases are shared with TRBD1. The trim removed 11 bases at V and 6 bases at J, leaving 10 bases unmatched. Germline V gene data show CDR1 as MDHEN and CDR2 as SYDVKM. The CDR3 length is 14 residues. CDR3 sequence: CAALKTGRNSPLHF. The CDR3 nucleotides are TGTGCCGCCCTGAAGACAGGGCGTAATTCACCCCTCCACTTT.

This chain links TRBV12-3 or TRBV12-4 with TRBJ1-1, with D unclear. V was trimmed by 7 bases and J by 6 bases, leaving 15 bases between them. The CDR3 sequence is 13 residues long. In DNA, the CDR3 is TGTGCCAGCACGACGACAAGAAACGCTGAAGCTTTCTTT. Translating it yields CASTTTRNAEAFF.

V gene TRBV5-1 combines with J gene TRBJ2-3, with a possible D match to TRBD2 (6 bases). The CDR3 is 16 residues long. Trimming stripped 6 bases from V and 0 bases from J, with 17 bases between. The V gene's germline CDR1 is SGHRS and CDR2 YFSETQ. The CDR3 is CASTRDLASSTDTQYF. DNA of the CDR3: TGCGCCAGCACTCGGGATCTAGCGTCGAGCACAGATACGCAGTATTTT.

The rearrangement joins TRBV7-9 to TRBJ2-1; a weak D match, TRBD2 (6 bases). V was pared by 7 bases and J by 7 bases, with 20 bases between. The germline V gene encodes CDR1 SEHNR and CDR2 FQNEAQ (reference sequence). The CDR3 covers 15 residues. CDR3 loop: CASTERTILGNEQFF. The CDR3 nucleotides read TGTGCCAGCACCGAACGGACTATTCTCGGTAATGAGCAGTTCTTC.

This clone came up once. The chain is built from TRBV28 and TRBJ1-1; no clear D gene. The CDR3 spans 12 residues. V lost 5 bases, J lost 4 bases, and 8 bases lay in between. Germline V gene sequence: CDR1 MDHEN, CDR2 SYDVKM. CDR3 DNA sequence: TGTGCCAGCAGTACGGGAGGCACTGAAGCTTTCTTT. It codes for CASSTGGTEAFF.

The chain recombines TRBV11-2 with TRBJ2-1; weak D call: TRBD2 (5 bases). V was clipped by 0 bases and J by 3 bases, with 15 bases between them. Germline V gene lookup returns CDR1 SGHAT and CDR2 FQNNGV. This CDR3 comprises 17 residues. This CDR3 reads CASSLEVSGSFYNEQFF. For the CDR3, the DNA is TGTGCCAGCAGCTTAGAAGTCTCGGGGAGCTTCTACAATGAGCAGTTCTTC.

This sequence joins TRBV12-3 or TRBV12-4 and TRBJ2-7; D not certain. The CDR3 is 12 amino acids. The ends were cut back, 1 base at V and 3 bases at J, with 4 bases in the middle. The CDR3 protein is CASSLGSYEQYF. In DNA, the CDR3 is TGTGCCAGCAGTTTAGGCAGCTACGAGCAGTACTTC.